One sample yielded the 13 T cell receptor beta chains listed below, sequenced in a study of blood T cells in healthy people across ages (dated by TCRdb to the mid-2010s). The method behind the library was 5' RACE. TCRdb lists the instrument as Illumina HiSeq 2500. A second PCR of roughly 6 to 11 cycles was run with a J-beta primer mix and a sample-barcoded 5' primer. TCRdb itself trimmed the public reads at Q25 with fastp, ran MiXCR and retained productive beta chains. Rows with a matching CDR3 protein are joined into one entry that keeps the most common DNA and genes. The sample table contains 1.5 million to 2 million distinct CDR3 sequences; only one count was recorded for approximately 30% of them. The top ten hold roughly 8% of the sample. Source material: blood. The receptors were gathered from a woman under 40 in good health.

The chain couples TRBV5-1 to TRBJ2-1; D is tentatively TRBD1 or TRBD2 (5 bases each). The last part of the DNA fits TRBJ2-7 better; the J call may be wrong. The CDR3 sequence is 14 residues long. The V gene's germline CDR1 is SGHRS and CDR2 YFSETQ. The DNA of the CDR3 is TGCGCCAGCAGCTTTCGAGGGGAGTCGCTTGAGCAGTACTTC. Translation gives CASSFRGESLEQYF.

A few counts support this clonotype. The chain has TRBV3-1 and TRBJ2-1, with D perhaps matching TRBD2 (5 bases). Germline V gene sequence: CDR1 LGHDT, CDR2 YNNKEL (reference sequence). V lost 0 bases and J lost 7, with 13 bases in between. The CDR3 is 15 residues long. CDR3 sequence (DNA): TGTGCCAGCAGCCAAGAGTCACTAGGCGGGAATGAGCAGTTCTTC. Its protein is CASSQESLGGNEQFF.

This clonotype was found many times. V usage is TRBV4-3 and J usage is TRBJ1-5; D call uncertain. From germline, CDR1 is LGHNA and CDR2 YSLEER. Trimming left V 0 bases short and J 5 bases short, with 8 bases between. The CDR3 is 14 residues long. This CDR3 is CASSQELRDQPQHF. CDR3 in DNA: TGCGCCAGCAGCCAAGAGTTAAGGGATCAGCCCCAGCATTTT.

V usage is TRBV2 and J usage is TRBJ2-5; TRBD2 might be the D (5 bases). V shed 2 bases and J shed 2 bases, with 15 bases lying between them. Germline-derived CDR1 and CDR2 are SNHLY and FYNNEI. The CDR3 has 16 amino acids. CDR3 amino acids: CASSEQRGGRQETQYF. The CDR3 DNA sequence: TGTGCCAGCAGTGAACAGCGTGGCGGGCGGCAAGAGACCCAGTACTTC.

V and J are TRBV21-1 and TRBJ2-1; TRBD2, the D gene given by the table, was not confirmed from the DNA. TRBV21-1 is a pseudogene segment. The CDR3 is 17 residues long. The CDR3 DNA sequence: TGTGCCAGCAGCAAAGTATTTCTGCGGGAGGCGTACAATTTGCAGTTCTTC. Its translation is CASSKVFLREAYNLQFF.

This rearrangement joins TRBV3-1 to TRBJ2-3; possibly TRBD1 for D (6 bases). V was pared by 5 bases and J by 2 bases, with 14 bases between. The CDR3 runs 15 residues. CDR1 LGHDT and CDR2 YNNKEL come from the germline V gene (reference sequence). This chain's CDR3 is CASSTGTGLTDTQYF. In DNA, the CDR3 is TGTGCCAGCAGCACAGGGACGGGCCTCACAGATACGCAGTATTTT.

The CDR3 loop reads CASTVAGGHRETQYF. The CDR3 coding sequence is TGTGCCAGCACCGTAGCGGGAGGACACCGAGAGACCCAGTACTTC. This sequence joins TRBV12-3 or TRBV12-4 and TRBJ2-5, with 10 nucleotides matching TRBD2. The CDR3 spans 15 residues. Trimming removed 7 bases from V and 4 bases from J; junction bases left unmatched: 9.

The chain uses TRBV28 and TRBJ2-3; D ambiguous. Germline CDR1 reads MDHEN; CDR2 reads SYDVKM. Trimming pared 3 bases from V and 2 bases from J, leaving 6 bases between. The CDR3 totals 13 residues. The CDR3 protein is CASSLTYTDTQYF. Written as DNA, the CDR3 is TGTGCCAGCAGTTTGACTTACACAGATACGCAGTATTTT.

This chain links TRBV10-3 with TRBJ2-1; 10 bases align to TRBD2. The V gene's germline CDR1 is ENHRY and CDR2 SYGVKD. The CDR3 is 18 amino acids. The trim removed 2 bases at V and 8 bases at J, leaving 15 bases unmatched. The CDR3 nucleotides are TGTGCCATCAGTGAGCCGTCGAAAGCTAGCGGGAGTATGGATGAGCAGTTCTTC. Its protein is CAISEPSKASGSMDEQFF.

This clonotype was counted only a few times. This sequence joins TRBV7-9 and TRBJ2-3; 8 bases are a match to TRBD2. CDR3 size: 15 residues. In germline, CDR1 is SEHNR, CDR2 FQNEAQ (reference sequence). V was pared by 5 bases and J by 3 bases, with 7 bases of the junction left unmatched. CDR3 bases: TGTGCCAGCAGCCGCGCGGGCGGGGGGACAGATACGCAGTATTTT. Translation: CASSRAGGGTDTQYF.

The chain uses TRBV5-1 and TRBJ2-7; 9 bases map to TRBD1. This CDR3 comprises 14 residues. The ends lost 0 bases at V and 5 bases at J; junction bases unmatched: 3. From germline, CDR1 is SGHRS and CDR2 YFSETQ. CDR3 residues: CASSLDRGRDEQYF. The CDR3 region has the DNA TGCGCCAGCAGCTTGGACAGGGGGCGCGACGAGCAGTACTTC.

The chain couples TRBV27 to TRBJ2-1; maybe TRBD2 (5 bases). Per the germline V gene, CDR1 is MNHEY and CDR2 is SMNVEV (reference sequence). CDR3 length equals 13 residues. The ends were cut back, 6 bases at V and 9 bases at J, with 15 bases in the middle. The CDR3 region has the DNA TGTGCCAGCAGCCGACCGGCGGGTTTTGAGCAGTTCTTC. Protein product: CASSRPAGFEQFF.

As for this clonotype: Given a much more abundant clone one base away, this may be a read error. Because it lacks the conserved phenylalanine or tryptophan at the end, this CDR3 is likely a read error. The chain recombines TRBV6-6 with TRBJ2-1, with D perhaps matching TRBD1 (6 bases). V was pared by 5 bases and J by 7 bases, with 6 bases between. The CDR3 totals 11 residues. Germline-derived CDR1 and CDR2 are MNHNY and SVGAGI (reference sequence). The CDR3 loop is CASSGQNEQFL. In DNA form, the CDR3 reads TGTGCCAGCAGTGGACAGAATGAGCAGTTCTTA.